These 25 T cell receptor beta chains share one sample of origin, sequenced in a study of early T cells in non-severe SARS-CoV-2 infection. TCRdb itself ran the 5' RACE reads through MiXCR, one entry per CDR3 protein. The sample lists some 100,000 distinct CDR3 sequences, 14% to 15% seen once, with around 0.5% in the top ten. The sequenced sample was whole blood. The receptors stem from an adult who was a healthcare worker with PCR-confirmed SARS-CoV-2 infection or an uninfected control (not recorded which).

This clonotype was seen many times. This chain uses TRBV24-1 with TRBJ2-3, with D perhaps TRBD2 (6 bases). Looked up from germline, CDR1 is KGHDR and CDR2 is SFDVKD. V lost 7 bases, J lost 0 bases, and 10 bases lay in between. This CDR3 contains 14 residues. The CDR3 sequence is CATREGPSTDTQYF. The CDR3 nucleotides read TGTGCCACCAGGGAGGGGCCCAGCACAGATACGCAGTATTTT.

V is TRBV7-9 and J is TRBJ2-3; D may be TRBD1 or TRBD2 (5 bases each). Trimming took off 0 bases at V and 6 bases at J, with 16 bases between the two ends. The CDR3 has 16 amino acids. In germline, CDR1 is SEHNR, CDR2 FQNEAQ (reference sequence). In nucleotides, the CDR3 is TGTGCCAGCAGCTTAGCGCTTGGGACCCACCGTGATACGCAGTATTTT. Translating gives CASSLALGTHRDTQYF. The whole variable domain, remainder taken from reference TRBV7-9 and TRBJ2-3, is DTGVSQNPRHKITKRGQNVTFRCDPISEHNRLYWYRQTLGQGPEFLTYFQNEAQLEKSRLLSDRFSAERPKGSFSTLEIQRTEQGDSAMYLCASSLALGTHRDTQYFGPGTRLTVL.

The chain carries TRBV14 and TRBJ1-3; D gene ambiguous. Trimming removed 1 base at V and 5 bases at J, with 12 bases between. Germline lookup yields CDR1 SGHDN and CDR2 FVKESK. CDR3 size: 15 residues. CDR3 residues: CASSQGVGRRNTIYF. The CDR3 DNA sequence: TGTGCCAGCAGCCAAGGCGTGGGCAGGAGAAACACCATATATTTT. The variable domain in full, completed from reference TRBV14 and TRBJ1-3, reads EAGVTQFPSHSVIEKGQTVTLRCDPISGHDNLYWYRRVMGKEIKFLLHFVKESKQDESGMPNNRFLAERTGGTYSTLKVQPAELEDSGVYFCASSQGVGRRNTIYFGEGSWLTVV.

Only a few counts were recorded for this clonotype. The genes are TRBV27 and TRBJ1-6, with D possibly TRBD1 on 6 matching bases. V gave up 4 bases and J gave up 8 bases, with 12 bases separating them. Looked up from germline, CDR1 is MNHEY and CDR2 is SMNVEV (reference sequence). CDR3 size: 14 residues. The CDR3 DNA is TGTGCCAGCAGTTCTAACAGGGAGGATTCACCCCTCCACTTT. Translating gives CASSSNREDSPLHF.

V usage is TRBV7-9 and J usage is TRBJ2-5; D is unresolved. This CDR3 contains 14 residues. The germline CDR1 and CDR2 sequences are SEHNR and FQNEAQ (reference sequence). Trimming left V 3 bases short and J 5 bases short, with 13 bases between. The CDR3 sequence is CASSFDQTRETQYF. CDR3 DNA sequence: TGTGCCAGCAGCTTCGACCAAACCAGGGAGACCCAGTACTTC.

The CDR3 loop reads CASSSIQDRSNQPQHF. CDR3 sequence (DNA): TGTGCCAGCAGTTCAATCCAGGACCGTAGCAATCAGCCCCAGCATTTT. The rearrangement links TRBV7-8 to TRBJ1-5; D gene unclear. V dropped 6 bases and J dropped 0 bases, with 15 bases sitting between them. CDR1 is SGHVS and CDR2 is FQNEAQ in the germline V gene. This CDR3 has 16 amino acids.

The chain joins TRBV27 to TRBJ2-1, with 9 bases matching TRBD1. There are 15 residues in the CDR3. V lost 6 bases and J lost 4; bases outside the gene matches: 7. Germline V gene data show CDR1 as MNHEY and CDR2 as SMNVEV (reference sequence). The CDR3 DNA is TGTGCCAGCAGACTACAACAGGGGGCATACAATGAGCAGTTCTTC. It is translated as CASRLQQGAYNEQFF.

V and J are TRBV7-8 and TRBJ2-7; D uncertain. Per the germline V gene, CDR1 is SGHVS and CDR2 is FQNEAQ. V lost 1 base, J lost 3 bases, and 13 bases lay in between. This CDR3 spans 15 amino acids. The CDR3 sequence: CASSLVDYNDYEQYV. The CDR3 DNA reads as TGTGCCAGCAGCTTAGTGGATTACAATGACTACGAGCAGTACGTC.

This clonotype was observed a few times. V usage is TRBV12-3 or TRBV12-4 and J usage is TRBJ2-1, with 9 nucleotides matching TRBD2. Trimming at V came to 4 bases and at J to 3 bases, leaving 7 bases not matched to a gene. The CDR3 is 16 residues long. Here the CDR3 reads CASSSIAGASYNEQFF. The CDR3 DNA reads as TGTGCCAGCAGTTCTATAGCGGGGGCTAGCTACAATGAGCAGTTCTTC.

There are a few counts of this clonotype. The chain is built from TRBV18 and TRBJ1-5; D perhaps matches TRBD1 (5 bases). Trimming shortened V by 2 bases and J by 3 bases, and 11 bases separated the two germline ends. This CDR3 contains 15 residues. CDR1 and CDR2 (germline): KGHSH, LQKENI. The CDR3 reads CASSPNGAYNQPQHF. As DNA, the CDR3 is TGTGCCAGCTCACCAAACGGGGCCTACAATCAGCCCCAGCATTTT.

This clonotype was counted a few times. DNA for the CDR3: TGTGCCAGTAGTATCATCCGGGACGCCACGCAGAGCTCCTACAATGAGCAGTTCTTC. Its protein product is CASSIIRDATQSSYNEQFF. J is TRBJ2-1 and V is TRBV19; D may match TRBD1 or TRBD2 (5 bases each). V dropped 3 bases and J dropped 0 bases, with 21 bases sitting between them. Germline CDR1 LNHDA, CDR2 SQIVND (reference sequence). This CDR3 region has 19 residues.

The DNA of the CDR3 is TGTGCCTGGAGTGGGGTCGGGCTAGCGGGGGCCTACAATGAGCAGTTCTTC. The encoded protein is CAWSGVGLAGAYNEQFF. The chain joins TRBV30 to TRBJ2-1, with TRBD2 identical over 10 bases. This CDR3 has 17 residues. The J segment lost 2 bases and the V segment lost 1 base, leaving 8 bases of the junction unmatched. Looked up from germline, CDR1 is GTSNPN and CDR2 is SVGIG (reference sequence).

This clonotype appeared many times. The CDR3 reads CASKKSDNSPLHF. The CDR3 nucleotides are TGTGCCAGCAAGAAGAGCGATAATTCACCCCTCCACTTT. The V call is TRBV12-3 or TRBV12-4, the J call TRBJ1-6; D gene unclear. The CDR3 spans 13 residues. Trimming stripped 7 bases from V and 5 bases from J, with 9 bases between.

In its sample, this clonotype was seen a few times. The chain has TRBV18 and TRBJ2-2; D call uncertain. CDR3 length equals 15 residues. Trimming took 0 bases from V and 2 from J, leaving 7 bases between them. The germline CDR1 and CDR2 sequences are KGHSH and LQKENI. The CDR3 region is CASSPPRTNTGELFF. The CDR3 region has the DNA TGTGCCAGCTCACCACCTAGGACCAACACCGGGGAGCTGTTTTTT.

The chain carries TRBV20-1 and TRBJ1-1, with 7 bases identical to TRBD1. The CDR3 sequence is 12 residues long. Germline V gene lookup returns CDR1 DFQATT and CDR2 SNEGSKA (reference sequence). As DNA, the CDR3 is TGCAGCAAAACAGGGGAGAAGGAGGGAGCTTTCTTT. Translation: CSKTGEKEGAFF.

This clonotype was counted only a few times. This rearrangement joins TRBV7-9 to TRBJ1-4, with 7 bases aligning to TRBD1. The CDR3 loop spans 15 amino acids. V was clipped by 4 bases and J by 5 bases; unmatched bases: 7. The germline CDR1 and CDR2 sequences are SEHNR and FQNEAQ (reference sequence). CDR3 in DNA: TGTGCCAGCAGCTCCCCGACAGGGAGGAATGAAAAACTGTTTTTT. Its translation is CASSSPTGRNEKLFF. The variable domain in full, with the rest retrieved from reference TRBV7-9 and TRBJ1-4, is DTGVSQNPRHKITKRGQNVTFRCDPISEHNRLYWYRQTLGQGPEFLTYFQNEAQLEKSRLLSDRFSAERPKGSFSTLEIQRTEQGDSAMYLCASSSPTGRNEKLFFGSGTQLSVL.

This clonotype was counted many times. The J gene is TRBJ2-1, the V gene TRBV12-3 or TRBV12-4; D is unresolved. CDR3 size: 17 residues. The V end lost 2 bases, the J end lost 0 bases, and 14 bases lay between the germline ends. CDR3: CASSLRGFSGSYNEQFF. The DNA of the CDR3 is TGTGCCAGCAGTTTACGCGGATTCTCGGGCTCCTACAATGAGCAGTTCTTC.

This clonotype has just a few counts. The rearrangement links TRBV6-2 or TRBV6-3 to TRBJ2-2, with D unclear. CDR3 length: 14 amino acids. Trimming stripped 5 bases from V and 5 bases from J, with 12 bases between. In germline, CDR1 is MNHEY, CDR2 SVGEGT. The CDR3 sequence: CASSPGRWTGELFF. In DNA form, the CDR3 reads TGTGCCAGCAGTCCAGGACGGTGGACCGGGGAGCTGTTTTTT.

V usage is TRBV19 and J usage is TRBJ1-2, with a weak D call TRBD1 (6 bases). CDR3 length equals 15 residues. Germline V gene data show CDR1 as LNHDA and CDR2 as SQIVND (reference sequence). The germline V and J ends were trimmed by 1 base and 7 bases, with 16 bases remaining between them. CDR3 nucleotide sequence: TGTGCCAGTAGTATAGTACAGGGAGGCGTCGGTGGCTACACCTTC. Protein sequence: CASSIVQGGVGGYTF.

This clonotype turned up a few times. This chain joins TRBV7-8 and TRBJ2-3; the D gene is possibly TRBD2 (6 bases). V was shortened by 1 base and J by 0 bases, with 17 bases between the two germline ends. CDR3 length: 18 residues. Germline V gene data show CDR1 as SGHVS and CDR2 as FQNEAQ. CDR3 region: CASSLGVIGGGSTDTQYF. Here the CDR3 DNA reads TGTGCCAGCAGCTTAGGTGTCATCGGGGGTGGGAGCACAGATACGCAGTATTTT.

DNA for the CDR3: TGTGCCAGCAGCCAAGTTCTGAGAGGACAGGGGGACTACGAGCAGTACGTC. This gives the protein CASSQVLRGQGDYEQYV. The genes are TRBV3-1 and TRBJ2-7, with 10 positions matching TRBD1. With V trimmed by 1 base and J by 3 bases, 9 bases remained unmatched. The germline V gene encodes CDR1 LGHDT and CDR2 YNNKEL (reference sequence). The CDR3 totals 17 residues.

In this sample, this clonotype turned up many times. This chain links TRBV10-3 with TRBJ2-1, with a tentative D call TRBD1 (6 bases). Germline V gives CDR1 ENHRY, CDR2 SYGVKD. The CDR3 consists of 15 residues. Trimming took 3 bases from V and 1 from J, leaving 10 bases between them. The CDR3 sequence is CAISDLQGSYNEQFF. The CDR3 DNA reads as TGTGCCATCAGTGACCTCCAGGGGTCCTACAATGAGCAGTTCTTC.

This clonotype was seen repeatedly, ten times or more. This chain uses TRBV6-5 with TRBJ1-6; D remains ambiguous. The CDR3 length is 16 residues. Germline CDR1 reads MNHEY; CDR2 reads SVGAGI. V lost 2 bases and J 1 base, leaving 9 bases between the germline ends. The CDR3 loop reads CASSYAGDSYNSPLHF. The CDR3 coding sequence is TGTGCCAGCAGTTACGCAGGCGATTCCTATAATTCACCCCTCCACTTT.

The genes are TRBV7-9 and TRBJ2-6; D possibly corresponds to TRBD1 (6 bases). Trimming took off 3 bases at V and 4 bases at J, with 13 bases between the two ends. The CDR3 totals 16 residues. CDR1 and CDR2 (germline): SEHNR, FQNEAQ (reference sequence). This CDR3 is CASSLTGLMGANVLTF. The CDR3 DNA sequence: TGTGCCAGCAGCTTGACAGGCCTGATGGGGGCCAACGTCCTGACTTTC.

This chain connects TRBV7-9 to TRBJ1-2; unclear D gene. V shed 4 bases and J shed 6 bases, with 15 bases lying between them. CDR3 length: 14 residues. CDR1 is SEHNR and CDR2 is FQNEAQ in the germline V gene (reference sequence). The CDR3 DNA follows: TGTGCCAGCAGCTCCCTACAAGGGTTGAATGGCTACACCTTC. Residues: CASSSLQGLNGYTF. Full variable domain (missing parts from reference TRBV7-9 and TRBJ1-2): DTGVSQNPRHKITKRGQNVTFRCDPISEHNRLYWYRQTLGQGPEFLTYFQNEAQLEKSRLLSDRFSAERPKGSFSTLEIQRTEQGDSAMYLCASSSLQGLNGYTFGSGTRLTVV.